This T cell receptor (beta chain) appears in the sequencing data of a study of identical twins. Trimming cost V 6 bases and J 4 bases, with 12 bases left between them. The CDR3 runs to 13 residues. TCRdb analysed the 5' RACE reads with MiXCR anew, one entry per CDR3 protein. Of just over 500,000 distinct CDR3 sequences detected, around 20% appear once; the ten largest clones hold 0.75% to 0.95%. The data also belong to a second study, concerning T cells expressing NK-cell markers. From that paper: An anti-gamma-delta TCR antibody confined sorting to alpha-beta TCR T cells across several of the experiments.

The sequenced sample was CD4+ T cells sorted from blood. This receptor was obtained from a woman between 18 and 30 years old in good health. This sequence joins TRBV12-3 or TRBV12-4 and TRBJ2-5, with D possibly TRBD1 on 6 matching bases. The CDR3 DNA reads as TGTGCCAGCAGCTTTATGGGGGCAGAGACCCAGTACTTC. It codes for CASSFMGAETQYF.